The rows below give T cell receptor beta chains drawn from one sample of a study of CD8+CD57+ T cells in acquired aplastic anemia. TCRdb ran MiXCR on the reads and lists one entry per CDR3 protein. Of some 200,000 distinct CDR3 sequences detected, around 45% appear once; the ten largest clones hold about 9.7%. The specimen was sorted CD4+, CD8+, or CD8+CD57+ T cells (not recorded which) from PBMCs. These receptors came from a human donor with aplastic anemia. The CDR3 runs from the conserved cysteine through the conserved F or W. A D gene is named only where the DNA matches it firmly. Clone size appears in some rows only: once, few, many, or a class for an expanded clone.

d_gene	abundance	v_gene	j_gene	CDR3aa	CDR3nt
TRBD1	.	TRBV6-7	TRBJ2-7	CASCGEQGRAREQYF	TGTGCCAGCTGTGGCGAACAGGGGAGAGCACGAGAGCAGTACTTC
.	.	TRBV12-3/TRBV12-4	TRBJ2-1	CASSRAVEQFF	TGTGCCAGCAGTCGAGCGGTGGAGCAGTTCTTC
.	.	TRBV29-1	TRBJ1-2	CNVESSYYGYTF	TGCAACGTTGAATCGTCCTACTATGGCTACACCTTC
TRBD1	.	TRBV5-6	TRBJ2-5	CASSLGFVGGGETQYF	TGTGCCAGCAGCTTGGGGTTCGTAGGGGGCGGGGAGACCCAGTACTTC
.	.	TRBV18	TRBJ2-1	CASSPLDGDEQFF	TGTGCCAGCTCACCACTCGACGGGGACGAGCAGTTCTTC
.	many	TRBV6-2/TRBV6-3	TRBJ2-7	CASSQTTEQYF	TGTGCCAGCAGCCAGACAACCGAGCAGTACTTC
.	few	TRBV7-9	TRBJ2-5	CASSFLGAETQYF	TGTGCCAGCAGCTTTCTAGGAGCAGAGACCCAGTACTTC
.	.	TRBV11-1	TRBJ1-4	CASSLSLRETNEKLFF	TGTGCCAGCAGCTTATCTTTAAGGGAAACTAATGAAAAACTGTTTTTT
.	many	TRBV19	TRBJ2-7	CASSIGASGYEQYF	TGTGCCAGTAGTATAGGAGCCTCAGGCTACGAGCAGTACTTC
.	many	TRBV7-2	TRBJ1-2	CASSFTWDALYGYTF	TGTGCCAGCAGCTTTACCTGGGACGCGCTCTATGGCTACACCTTC
.	.	TRBV2	TRBJ2-1	CASSERGTRNNEQFF	TGTGCCAGCAGTGAACGAGGAACTAGGAACAATGAGCAGTTCTTC
TRBD1	few	TRBV19	TRBJ1-5	CASSIRLPGGGQPQHF	TGTGCCAGTAGTATAAGGTTGCCAGGGGGCGGTCAGCCCCAGCATTTT
TRBD1	.	TRBV19	TRBJ2-6	CASSMLGQPLLTGANVLTF	TGTGCCAGTAGTATGCTGGGACAGCCTCTCTTAACTGGGGCCAACGTCCTGACTTTC
.	.	TRBV7-2	TRBJ2-7	CASSFLTTEQYF	TGTGCCAGCAGCTTCTTGACAACCGAGCAGTACTTC
TRBD1	many	TRBV19	TRBJ1-3	CASSISGTVGSNSGNAIYF	TGTGCCAGTAGTATAAGTGGGACAGTTGGGTCTAACTCTGGAAACGCCATATATTTT
TRBD1	.	TRBV7-6	TRBJ1-2	CASSFGTGNYGYTF	TGTGCCAGCAGCTTCGGGACAGGGAACTATGGCTACACCTTC
.	many	TRBV19	TRBJ2-5	CASSIGTRGGTQYF	TGTGCCAGTAGTATTGGCACCAGGGGAGGGACCCAGTACTTC
TRBD1	once	TRBV19	TRBJ1-2	CASFDRVAGYGYTF	TGTGCCAGCTTCGACAGGGTCGCTGGTTATGGCTACACCTTC
TRBD1	.	TRBV30	TRBJ1-4	CAWSVRQGVTNEKLFF	TGTGCCTGGAGTGTACGACAGGGAGTTACTAATGAAAAACTGTTTTTT
TRBD1	.	TRBV19	TRBJ1-2	CASRRQGGPYGYTF	TGTGCCAGTAGGAGACAGGGAGGGCCGTATGGCTACACCTTC
.	many	TRBV10-3	TRBJ2-3	CAISWTNPTDTQYF	TGTGCCATCAGTTGGACTAACCCCACAGATACGCAGTATTTT
.	many	TRBV24-1	TRBJ2-7	CATSDHYSYEQYF	TGTGCCACCAGCGACCATTACTCCTACGAGCAGTACTTC
.	.	TRBV11-2	TRBJ2-1	CASSFPVFGGGAEQFF	TGTGCCAGCAGCTTCCCCGTTTTTGGGGGAGGTGCTGAGCAGTTCTTC
.	.	TRBV14	TRBJ2-2	CASSQDTNTGELFF	TGTGCCAGCAGCCAAGATACGAACACCGGGGAGCTGTTTTTT
.	.	TRBV20-1	TRBJ2-1	CSARVLMGNEQFF	TGCAGTGCTAGAGTCCTGATGGGCAATGAGCAGTTCTTC
.	many	TRBV7-3	TRBJ2-2	CASSQTATVGGELFF	TGTGCCAGCAGCCAGACGGCGACGGTTGGCGGGGAGCTGTTTTTT
.	.	TRBV28	TRBJ2-1	CASSLQVSYNEQFF	TGTGCCAGCAGTTTACAAGTATCGTACAATGAGCAGTTCTTC
.	many	TRBV12-3/TRBV12-4	TRBJ1-2	CASSLGRDYGYTF	TGTGCCAGCAGTTTAGGACGAGACTATGGCTACACCTTC